This TCR beta chain is from a study of T-cell memory formation after mild COVID-19. Overall study findings and caveats: From day 15 to 85, contracting clones were balanced between CD4 and CD8, whereas later expanders leaned toward CD4+. Mainly in CM and EM were contracting CD4+ clones; CD8+ were in EMRA.

The authors produced TCR alpha and TCR beta cDNA libraries with sample barcodes and UMIs by 5'RACE using constant-segment primers. From the 5' RACE reads, TCRdb called clonotypes with MiXCR, one entry per CDR3 protein. The sample shows roughly 320,000 distinct CDR3 sequences, over 25% of them seen only once. Turning to this clonotype: Its matching antigen is unknown.

The source material was PBMCs or a T cell subset sorted from them (not recorded which). This clonotype was obtained from an adult woman who had mild COVID-19 (a few samples of this study predate the infection). Cell type and time point are not known.

The CDR3 here is CASSDRVSTNEKLFF. The DNA for the CDR3 is TGTGCCAGCAGCGACAGGGTCTCAACTAATGAAAAACTGTTTTTT. The genes are TRBV4-2 and TRBJ1-4; 7 bases map to TRBD1. The CDR3 covers 15 residues. Germline loops: CDR1 LGHNA, CDR2 YNFKEQ. The junction had 3 bases not matched to a gene; V was cut back by 5 bases and J by 0 bases.